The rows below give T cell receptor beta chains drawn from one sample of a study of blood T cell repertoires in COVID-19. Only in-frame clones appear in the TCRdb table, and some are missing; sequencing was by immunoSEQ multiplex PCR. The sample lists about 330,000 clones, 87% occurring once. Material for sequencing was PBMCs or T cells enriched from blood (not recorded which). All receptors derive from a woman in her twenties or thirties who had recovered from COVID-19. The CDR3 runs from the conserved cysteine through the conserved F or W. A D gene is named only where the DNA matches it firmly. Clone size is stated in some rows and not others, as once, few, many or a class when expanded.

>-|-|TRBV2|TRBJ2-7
TGTGCCAGCAGCGACTTATTAGGGGATAGCTCCTACGAGCAGTACTTC
CASSDLLGDSSYEQYF
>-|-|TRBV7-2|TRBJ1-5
TGTGCCAGCAGCTTAAATCCCCGGGAGCCCCAGCATTTT
CASSLNPREPQHF
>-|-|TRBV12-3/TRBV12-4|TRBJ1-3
TGTGCCAGCAGCGAGGAGACTGGAAACACCATATATTTT
CASSEETGNTIYF
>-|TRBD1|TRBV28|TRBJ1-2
TGTGCCAGCAGTTTAAGGGGGCAGAACTATGGCTACACCTTC
CASSLRGQNYGYTF
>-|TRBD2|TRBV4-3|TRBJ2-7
TGCGCCAGCAGCCAAGATTGGGGGGGATCCCCCTACGAGCAGTACTTC
CASSQDWGGSPYEQYF
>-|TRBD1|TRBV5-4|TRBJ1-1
TGTGCCAGCAGCTTGCCGGACAGGGGGAACACTGAAGCTTTCTTT
CASSLPDRGNTEAFF
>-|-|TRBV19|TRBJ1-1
TGTGCCAGTAGTATAGGGACAAGCACTGAAGCTTTCTTT
CASSIGTSTEAFF
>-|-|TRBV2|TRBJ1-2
TGTGCCAGCAGTGAAGAGTTTATCTTGACAGCTCGGGGCTACACCTTC
CASSEEFILTARGYTF
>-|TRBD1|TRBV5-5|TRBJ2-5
TGTGCCAGCAGCTTGGGTTGGACAGGGGGGGAAGAGACCCAGTACTTC
CASSLGWTGGEETQYF
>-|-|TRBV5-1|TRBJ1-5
TGCGCCAGCAGCTTTTTCCCGGGCAATCAGCCCCAGCATTTT
CASSFFPGNQPQHF
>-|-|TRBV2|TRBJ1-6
TGTGCCAGCAGGGGGGACTCACCCAATTCACCCCTCCACTTT
CASRGDSPNSPLHF
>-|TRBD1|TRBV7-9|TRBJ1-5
TGTGCCAGCAGCAATGACAGGGAAACCTCCCAGTGGCCCCAGCATTTT
CASSNDRETSQWPQHF
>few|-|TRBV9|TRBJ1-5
TGTGCCAGCAGCCCCTTCGGTAGTAGCAATCAGCCCCAGCATTTT
CASSPFGSSNQPQHF
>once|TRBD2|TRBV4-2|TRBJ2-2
TGTGCCAGCAGCCAGCCCAACGGACTAGCGGGGGGGAGCGGGGAGCTGTTTTTT
CASSQPNGLAGGSGELFF
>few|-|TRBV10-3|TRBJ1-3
TGTGCCATCAGTGCGAGGGAGGGAGCCTCTGGAAACACCATATATTTT
CAISAREGASGNTIYF
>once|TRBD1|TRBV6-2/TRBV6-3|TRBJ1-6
TGTGCCAGCAGTTACGGGACAGGGGTTTCCTATAATTCACCCCTCCACTTT
CASSYGTGVSYNSPLHF
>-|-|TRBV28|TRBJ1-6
TGTGCCAGCAGAAGCGGGACCTCTTCACCCCTCCACTTT
CASRSGTSSPLHF
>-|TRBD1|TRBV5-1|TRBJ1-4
TGCGCCAGCACCTATACAGGGGTGGCAATTGAAAAACTGTTTTTT
CASTYTGVAIEKLFF
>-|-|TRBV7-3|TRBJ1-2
TGTGCCAGCAGCTTAGGGGGCGCGGGTGGCTACACCTTC
CASSLGGAGGYTF
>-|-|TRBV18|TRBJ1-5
TGTGCCAGCTCCCCGACAGGTGTGTTAAGCAATCAGCCCCAGCATTTT
CASSPTGVLSNQPQHF
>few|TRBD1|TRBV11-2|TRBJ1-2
TGTGCCAGCAGCACGGGACAGGCCCATGGCTACACCTTC
CASSTGQAHGYTF
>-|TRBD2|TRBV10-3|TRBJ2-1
TGTGCCATCTCCCCGGGACTAGCGTCGTTCGGTGAGCAGTTCTTC
CAISPGLASFGEQFF
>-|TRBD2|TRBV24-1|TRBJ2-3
TGTGCCACCAGTGATTTTAGCGCTAGCGGGCCCAGCACAGATACGCAGTATTTT
CATSDFSASGPSTDTQYF
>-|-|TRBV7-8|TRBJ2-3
TGTGCCAGCAGCCTCCGGGACACCCGGTATTTT
CASSLRDTRYF
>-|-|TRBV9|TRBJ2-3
TGTGCCAGCAGCCCTTCATATCGGAGGACCACAGATACGCAGTATTTT
CASSPSYRRTTDTQYF
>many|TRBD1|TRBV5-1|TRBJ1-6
TGCGCCACGGGGACAGGCCCGGTAGTTCCCCCACCCCTCCACTTT
CATGTGPVVPPPLHF
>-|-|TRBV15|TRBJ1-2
TGTGCCACCAGCAGAGATAGGTCGGAGCGTGGTGGCTACACCTTC
CATSRDRSERGGYTF
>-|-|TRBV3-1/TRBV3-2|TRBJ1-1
TGTGCCAGCAGCCAAGAATTGGGGAGCACTGAAGCTTTCTTT
CASSQELGSTEAFF
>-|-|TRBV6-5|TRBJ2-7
TGTGCCAGCAGTTACTCCAGGGTCTCCGAGCAGTACTTC
CASSYSRVSEQYF
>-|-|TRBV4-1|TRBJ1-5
TGCGCCAGCAGCCAAGATTTCAGTCAGCCCCAGCATTTT
CASSQDFSQPQHF
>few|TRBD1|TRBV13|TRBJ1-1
TGTGCCAGCAGCTTAGGCCCGGGACAGGGTCGCCATACTGAAGCTTTCTTT
CASSLGPGQGRHTEAFF
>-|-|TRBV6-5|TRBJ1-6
TGTGCCAGCAGTTACTCGCGACAGAATAATTCACCCCTCCACTTT
CASSYSRQNNSPLHF
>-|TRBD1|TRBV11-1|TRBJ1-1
TGTGCCAGCGGACAGGGACTAAACACTGAAGCTTTCTTT
CASGQGLNTEAFF
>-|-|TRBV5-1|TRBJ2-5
TGCGCCAGCAGCCGCCCGGAAGAGACCCAGTACTTC
CASSRPEETQYF
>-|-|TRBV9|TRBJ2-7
TGTGCCAGCAGCGTAGGGCCCCAGGGTTCCTACGAGCAGTACTTC
CASSVGPQGSYEQYF
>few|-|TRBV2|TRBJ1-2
TGTGCCAGCAGTGAGGCGGGCTGGGGCTACACCTTC
CASSEAGWGYTF
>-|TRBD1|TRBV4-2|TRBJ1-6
TGTGCCAGCAGCCAAGGGACAGGGGCCCAGGCACCCCTCCACTTT
CASSQGTGAQAPLHF
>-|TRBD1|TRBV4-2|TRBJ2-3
TGTGCCAGCAGCCAAGAGGACAGGGGGGGCACAGATACGCAGTATTTT
CASSQEDRGGTDTQYF
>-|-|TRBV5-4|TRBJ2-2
TGTGCCAGCAGCCCCGGAGGGGTCACCGGGGAGCTGTTTTTT
CASSPGGVTGELFF
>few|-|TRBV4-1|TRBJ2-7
TGCGCCAGCAGCCTCACTGGAACCAGGACAGCCGAGCAGTACTTC
CASSLTGTRTAEQYF
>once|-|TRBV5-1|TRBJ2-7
TGCGCCAGCCGATCGACAGGGACTAGCTCCTACGAGCAGTACTTC
CASRSTGTSSYEQYF
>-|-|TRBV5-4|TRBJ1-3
TGTGCCAGCAGCATTGCCGGGGGAAACACCATATATTTT
CASSIAGGNTIYF
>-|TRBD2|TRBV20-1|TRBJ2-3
TGCAGTGCTAGTTGGGCGGGGGGAGCAGATACGCAGTATTTT
CSASWAGGADTQYF
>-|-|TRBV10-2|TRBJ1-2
TGCGCCAGCAGTGAGGTCTCAAATCGAGACTATGGCTACACCTTC
CASSEVSNRDYGYTF
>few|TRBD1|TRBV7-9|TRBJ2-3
TGTGCCAGCAAGGCCCTTGGAGGGACAGGGATAGATACGCAGTATTTT
CASKALGGTGIDTQYF
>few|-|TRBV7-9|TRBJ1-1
TGTGCCAGCAGCTTAAACATGGTGTCCACTGAAGCTTTCTTT
CASSLNMVSTEAFF
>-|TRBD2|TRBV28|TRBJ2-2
TGTGCCAGCAGTCCGTGGGCTAGCGGGGGCCCGGGCGGGGAGCTGTTTTTT
CASSPWASGGPGGELFF
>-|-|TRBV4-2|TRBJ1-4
TGTGCCAGCAGCCAAGAGGGAGGGTTAGGGGGTGAAAAACTGTTTTTT
CASSQEGGLGGEKLFF
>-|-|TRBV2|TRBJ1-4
TGTGCCAGCAGTCCCGTGAATGAAAAACTGTTTTTT
CASSPVNEKLFF
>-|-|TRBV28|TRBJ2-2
TGTGCCAGCAGCCAGACAGTGATTGACACCGGGGAGCTGTTTTTT
CASSQTVIDTGELFF
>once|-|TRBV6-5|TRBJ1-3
TGTGCCAGCCACCAGGGAAACACCATATATTTT
CASHQGNTIYF
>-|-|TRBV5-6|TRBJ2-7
TGTGCCAGCAGCTTGATCGGTCAACCCTACGAGCAGTACTTC
CASSLIGQPYEQYF
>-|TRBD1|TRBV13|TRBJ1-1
TGTGCCAGCAGCCTCAAAAACAGGGGGCGGAACACTGAAGCTTTCTTT
CASSLKNRGRNTEAFF
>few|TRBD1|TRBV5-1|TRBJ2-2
TGCGCCAGCAGCTCATCCCGGGACAGGGAAGCCGGGGAGCTGTTTTTT
CASSSSRDREAGELFF